These 15 T cell receptor beta chains originate from one sample sequenced in a study of blood T cell repertoires in COVID-19. TCRdb's copy holds only in-frame clones and misses some; the assay was immunoSEQ multiplex PCR. The profile shows 150,000 to 180,000 clones, around 84% of them singletons. Sequencing was carried out using PBMCs or T cells enriched from blood (not recorded which). The receptors shown here come from a man aged 45-65 years who had recovered from COVID-19.

This clone was recorded a few times. The gene calls are TRBV5-1 and TRBJ2-3; 14 positions agree with TRBD2. This CDR3 has 18 amino acids. V was clipped by 4 bases and J by 4 bases; unmatched bases: 11. Looked up from germline, CDR1 is SGHRS and CDR2 is YFSETQ. CDR3 sequence reads: CASSKTSGGAGSADTQYF. CDR3 bases: TGCGCCAGCAGCAAGACTAGCGGGGGGGCCGGATCAGCAGATACGCAGTATTTT.

This clone was seen once. The J gene is TRBJ2-3, the V gene TRBV9; 7 nucleotides align to TRBD2. This CDR3 has 14 amino acids. Per germline, CDR1 SGDLS and CDR2 YYNGEE. Losses at the gene ends were 1 base for V and 4 bases for J; bases not matched to a gene: 3. DNA of the CDR3: TGTGCCAGCAGCGTAAGCGGGGCCGCAGATACGCAGTATTTT. It encodes CASSVSGAADTQYF.

The table lists this clone with a count of one. CDR3 DNA: TGTGCCAGCTCAAGCCAGGGGGTACCTAATGAAAAACTGTTTTTT. Translating gives CASSSQGVPNEKLFF. V gene TRBV18 combines with J gene TRBJ1-4; TRBD1 matches at 7 bases. Unmatched junction bases numbered 6, after V lost 5 bases and J lost 3 bases. The CDR3 covers 15 residues. CDR1 is KGHSH, CDR2 LQKENI, per germline.

The chain couples TRBV7-2 to TRBJ2-3, with TRBD1 as a possible D gene (6 bases). Germline CDR1 SGHTA, CDR2 FQGNSA. Trimming left V 1 base short and J 5 bases short, with 13 bases between. This CDR3 has 15 residues. In DNA form, the CDR3 reads TGTGCCAGCAGCTTAGTCGCAGGGGCGAGAGATACGCAGTATTTT. This translates into CASSLVAGARDTQYF. Based on the CDR3 plus reference TRBV7-2 and TRBJ2-3, the full variable domain is GAGVSQSPSNKVTEKGKDVELRCDPISGHTALYWYRQSLGQGLEFLIYFQGNSAPDKSGLPSDRFSAERTGGSVSTLTIQRTQQEDSAVYLCASSLVAGARDTQYFGPGTRLTVL.

The chain is built from TRBV5-5 and TRBJ1-6; 8 positions match TRBD1. The V gene's germline CDR1 is SGHKS and CDR2 YYEKEE (reference sequence). This CDR3 is built from 15 residues. V shed 4 bases, J shed 2 bases, and the junction held 2 bases outside the gene matches. CDR3 nucleotide sequence: TGTGCCAGCAGCGCAGGGGGCCCCTATAATTCACCCCTCCACTTT. It codes for CASSAGGPYNSPLHF.

The V gene is TRBV19, the J gene TRBJ2-5, with D perhaps TRBD2 (5 bases). CDR1 LNHDA and CDR2 SQIVND come from the germline V gene (reference sequence). V lost 7 bases and J 5 bases, leaving 14 bases between the germline ends. This CDR3 is built from 13 residues. The CDR3 sequence: CASTGRGWETQYF. The CDR3 nucleotides are TGTGCCAGTACGGGTCGGGGTTGGGAGACCCAGTACTTC.

The chain couples TRBV7-9 to TRBJ1-5, with D uncertain. Germline CDR1 reads SEHNR; CDR2 reads FQNEAQ (reference sequence). This CDR3 region has 12 residues. V was trimmed by 6 bases and J by 0 bases, leaving 3 bases between them. CDR3 loop: CASSNSNQPQHF. CDR3 sequence (DNA): TGTGCCAGCAGTAATAGCAATCAGCCCCAGCATTTT. The whole variable domain, remainder taken from reference TRBV7-9 and TRBJ1-5, is DTGVSQNPRHKITKRGQNVTFRCDPISEHNRLYWYRQTLGQGPEFLTYFQNEAQLEKSRLLSDRFSAERPKGSFSTLEIQRTEQGDSAMYLCASSNSNQPQHFGDGTRLSIL.

The chain employs TRBV5-1 and TRBJ2-7; maybe TRBD1 (6 bases). The CDR3 sequence is 13 residues long. Germline lookup yields CDR1 SGHRS and CDR2 YFSETQ. V lost 4 bases, J lost 1 base, and 9 bases lay in between. The CDR3 DNA follows: TGCGCCAGCAGCAGAGGGGGATCCTACGAGCAGTACTTC. This codes for CASSRGGSYEQYF.

This clone was recorded only once. V and J are TRBV3-1 (or the pseudogene TRBV3-2) and TRBJ2-7; TRBD1 aligns across 9 bases. The CDR3 is 14 residues long. In germline, CDR1 is LGHDT, CDR2 YNNKEL (reference sequence). With 4 bases clipped from V and 6 bases from J, the junction kept 7 bases outside the gene matches. CDR3 bases: TGTGCCAGCAGCCCTAAGAGACAGGGGGTCGAGCAGTACTTC. Protein sequence: CASSPKRQGVEQYF.

The rearrangement joins TRBV3-1 (or the pseudogene TRBV3-2) to TRBJ1-3; D might be TRBD1 (5 bases). Trimming cost V 0 bases and J 0 bases, with 9 bases left between them. The CDR3 consists of 16 residues. CDR1 and CDR2 (germline): LGHDT, YNNKEL (reference sequence). For the CDR3, the DNA is TGTGCCAGCAGCCAAGAGACAGTTTACTCTGGAAACACCATATATTTT. Amino acids: CASSQETVYSGNTIYF.

This clone showed up just once. V usage is TRBV18 and J usage is TRBJ1-5; D is perhaps TRBD1 (5 bases). CDR1 KGHSH and CDR2 LQKENI come from the germline V gene. The CDR3 has 15 residues. Trimming cost V 3 bases and J 6 bases, with 15 bases left between them. CDR3 DNA sequence: TGTGCCAGCTCACCGGGGGGGGGACTTTCTCAGCCCCAGCATTTT. Translation gives CASSPGGGLSQPQHF. Supplemented by reference TRBV18 and TRBJ1-5, the full variable domain reads NAGVMQNPRHLVRRRGQEARLRCSPMKGHSHVYWYRQLPEEGLKFMVYLQKENIIDESGMPKERFSAEFPKEGPSILRIQQVVRGDSAAYFCASSPGGGLSQPQHFGDGTRLSIL.

The chain employs TRBV6-5 and TRBJ1-2; TRBD1 matches 8 bases. V was pared by 6 bases and J by 1 base, with 4 bases of the junction left unmatched. This CDR3 has 14 residues. From germline, CDR1 is MNHEY and CDR2 SVGAGI. The CDR3 nucleotides read TGTGCCAGCAGAGACAGGGGACATAACTATGGCTACACCTTC. Translated, it gives CASRDRGHNYGYTF.

This chain links TRBV4-2 with TRBJ1-2; weak D call: TRBD1 (6 bases). The V gene lost 0 bases and the J gene lost 8 bases, with 13 bases spanning the gap. The CDR3 loop spans 14 amino acids. Germline CDR1 is LGHNA and CDR2 is YNFKEQ. As DNA, the CDR3 is TGTGCCAGCAGCCAAGATATCGGACAGTACGGCTACACCTTC. This gives the protein CASSQDIGQYGYTF.

The chain recombines TRBV19 with TRBJ1-1; D possibly corresponds to TRBD1 (5 bases). V lost 3 bases and J 1 base, leaving 9 bases between the germline ends. The CDR3 covers 14 residues. The germline gives CDR1 LNHDA, CDR2 SQIVND (reference sequence). The CDR3 spells CASSMGGGNTEAFF. The CDR3 DNA reads as TGTGCCAGTAGTATGGGCGGGGGGAACACTGAAGCTTTCTTT.

Comments on this clone: Other nucleotide sequences in the sample specify the same CDR3. The chain joins TRBV7-2 to TRBJ1-4; a possible D gene is TRBD1 (5 bases). Germline V gene sequence: CDR1 SGHTA, CDR2 FQGNSA. Trimming took 4 bases from V and 0 from J, leaving 9 bases between them. The CDR3 loop spans 15 amino acids. The CDR3 region is CASSSQGATNEKLFF. For the CDR3, the DNA is TGTGCCAGCAGCTCCCAGGGTGCAACTAATGAAAAACTGTTTTTT.